These T cell receptor beta chains were read from a single sample in a study of blood T cells in healthy people across ages. TCRdb passed the 5' RACE reads through MiXCR, listing each CDR3 protein once. The profile shows around 1.7 million distinct CDR3 sequences, roughly 28% of them singletons. The sequenced material came from blood. Every receptor here comes from a woman in her 30s in good health. Both conserved end residues are part of each CDR3. D genes are given only for firm matches. Size is omitted from some rows. Given values are once, few, many or a class for expanded clones.

j_call,clone_size,cdr3_length,v_call,d_call,cdr3_aa,cdr3_nt
TRBJ2-7,many,12,TRBV10-3,.,CAISESGHEQYF,TGTGCCATCAGTGAGTCGGGGCACGAGCAGTACTTC
TRBJ2-2,few,12,TRBV7-2,.,CASSGGAGELFF,TGTGCCAGCAGCGGAGGGGCTGGGGAGCTGTTTTTT
TRBJ2-7,.,13,TRBV5-1,.,CAGSLEADYEQYF,TGCGCCGGCAGCTTGGAGGCAGACTACGAGCAGTACTTC
TRBJ2-5,few,15,TRBV13,TRBD2,CASSFVAGGPETQYF,TGTGCCAGCAGCTTCGTCGCGGGGGGGCCAGAGACCCAGTACTTC
TRBJ1-4,.,15,TRBV7-9,.,CASSLAAATVIGLFF,TGTGCCAGCAGCTTAGCGGCGGCCACCGTTATTGGGCTGTTTTTT
TRBJ2-1,.,15,TRBV6-2/TRBV6-3,TRBD2,CASSRLAAAYNEQFF,TGTGCCAGCAGCAGACTAGCCGCCGCCTACAATGAGCAGTTCTTC
TRBJ2-1,many,13,TRBV20-1,.,CSARVGINNEQFF,TGCAGTGCTAGAGTGGGGATCAACAATGAGCAGTTCTTC
TRBJ1-4,.,15,TRBV5-1,TRBD1,CASSIGGQGREKLFF,TGCGCCAGCAGCATTGGGGGACAGGGACGGGAAAAACTGTTTTTT
TRBJ2-7,.,11,TRBV2,.,CASKDYYEQYF,TGTGCCAGCAAGGACTACTACGAGCAGTACTTC
TRBJ1-5,few,14,TRBV2,.,CASSLDRRYQPQHF,TGTGCCAGCAGCCTTGACCGGAGGTATCAGCCCCAGCATTTT
TRBJ2-1,many,10,TRBV18,.,CASSEGEQFF,TGTGCCAGCTCTGAGGGTGAGCAGTTCTTC
TRBJ2-7,.,15,TRBV3-1,.,CASSYFSGGAYEQYF,TGTGCCAGCAGCTACTTCAGTGGGGGTGCCTACGAGCAGTACTTC
TRBJ2-3,.,15,TRBV5-1,TRBD1,CASSWTGGPEDTQYF,TGCGCCAGCAGCTGGACAGGGGGCCCCGAAGATACGCAGTATTTT
TRBJ1-2,many,14,TRBV5-1,.,CASSAGRPTHGYTF,TGCGCCAGCAGTGCGGGACGACCAACCCATGGCTACACCTTC
TRBJ2-1,.,16,TRBV27,TRBD2,CASSLPAGGKDNEQFF,TGTGCCAGCAGTTTACCGGCCGGGGGGAAGGACAATGAGCAGTTCTTC
TRBJ2-1,.,15,TRBV6-5,.,CASSYSGDGYNEQFF,TGTGCCAGCAGTTACTCGGGGGACGGCTACAATGAGCAGTTCTTC
TRBJ1-4,once,14,TRBV20-1,TRBD1,CSARPGGGGEKLFF,TGCAGTGCTCGCCCAGGGGGTGGGGGTGAAAAACTGTTTTTT
TRBJ2-7,many,14,TRBV29-1,.,CSFRRPGATDEQYF,TGCAGCTTCCGGAGGCCAGGGGCTACGGACGAGCAGTACTTC
TRBJ2-5,many,15,TRBV20-1,.,CSANRGGNLQETQYF,TGCAGTGCAAATCGTGGGGGAAACCTCCAAGAGACCCAGTACTTC
TRBJ2-7,.,12,TRBV10-3,.,CTIQGRPYEQYF,TGTACCATCCAGGGAAGGCCCTACGAGCAGTACTTC
TRBJ2-7,.,14,TRBV12-3/TRBV12-4,.,CASSLRGGWYEQYF,TGTGCCAGCAGTTTAAGAGGGGGGTGGTACGAGCAGTACTTC
TRBJ2-1,.,16,TRBV5-1,.,CASSLDSPGSYNEQFF,TGCGCCAGCAGCTTGGACTCACCGGGGTCCTACAATGAGCAGTTCTTC
TRBJ2-7,few,16,TRBV16,.,CASSQQTGPSSYEQYF,TGTGCCAGCAGCCAACAAACGGGGCCCAGTTCCTACGAGCAGTACTTC
TRBJ2-5,.,17,TRBV11-2,TRBD2,CASSLVGAGGPFETQYF,TGTGCCAGCAGCTTAGTAGGAGCGGGGGGGCCTTTTGAGACCCAGTACTTC
TRBJ2-6,many,14,TRBV29-1,.,CSVGAGSGANVLTF,TGCAGCGTGGGGGCCGGCTCTGGGGCCAACGTCCTGACTTTC
TRBJ2-7,many,15,TRBV6-5,TRBD1,CASSQGQGGVGEQYF,TGTGCCAGCAGTCAAGGACAGGGGGGGGTTGGAGAGCAGTACTTC
TRBJ2-1,few,12,TRBV20-1,.,CTAQRSYNEQFF,TGCACGGCCCAGCGATCCTACAATGAGCAGTTCTTC
TRBJ2-7,few,12,TRBV6-5,.,CASRALNYEQYF,TGTGCCAGCAGGGCTCTAAACTACGAGCAGTACTTC
TRBJ2-3,few,16,TRBV3-1,.,CASSLRGKVLTDTQYF,TGTGCCAGCAGCCTCCGGGGGAAGGTCCTCACAGATACGCAGTATTTT
TRBJ2-7,.,15,TRBV6-5,TRBD2,CSSSPLSGRAFEQYF,TGTTCCAGCAGCCCCCTAAGCGGGAGGGCCTTCGAGCAGTACTTC